The next 20 T cell receptor beta chains were all read from a single sample in a study of cytomegalovirus exposure and HLA in healthy donors. PCR was performed using 60 Vbeta and 13 Jbeta primers. Clones were sequenced by immunoSEQ multiplex PCR, and TCRdb holds only the in-frame ones, with some missing. The sample carries around 170,000 clones, approximately 85% recorded once. Sequences were obtained from PBMCs. The source is a woman aged 18-35 years in good health and CMV-seronegative.

The chain's CDR3 is CSATGSSTDTQYF. The CDR3 DNA follows: TGCAGCGCAACCGGGTCGAGCACAGATACGCAGTATTTT. This rearrangement joins TRBV29-1 to TRBJ2-3; D is undetermined. CDR3 size: 13 residues. The germline V and J ends were trimmed by 7 bases and 0 bases, with 11 bases remaining between them. Germline V CDR1 and CDR2: SQVTM, ANQGSEA.

The gene calls are TRBV6-5 and TRBJ2-1; 8 bases line up with TRBD2. Germline V lookup: CDR1 MNHEY, CDR2 SVGAGI. The V gene end was trimmed by 6 bases and the J gene end by 6 bases; junction bases not matched to a gene: 10. This CDR3 has 15 amino acids. The CDR3: CASRPSGGTTNEQFF. The CDR3 coding sequence is TGTGCCAGCAGACCCTCGGGGGGGACGACCAATGAGCAGTTCTTC.

This chain joins TRBV5-1 and TRBJ1-3, with D hard to call. Germline CDR1 reads SGHRS; CDR2 reads YFSETQ. With 6 bases removed from V and 0 bases from J, the gap between germline ends came to 4 bases. This CDR3 contains 12 residues. The DNA for the CDR3 is TGCGCCAGCACCAACTCTGGAAACACCATATATTTT. It codes for CASTNSGNTIYF.

There are a few counts of this clone. This chain connects TRBV27 to TRBJ2-7, with TRBD2 matching 7 bases. The germline gives CDR1 MNHEY, CDR2 SMNVEV (reference sequence). With 2 bases clipped from V and 2 bases from J, the junction kept 9 bases outside the gene matches. CDR3 length equals 16 residues. In DNA, the CDR3 is TGTGCCAGCAGTTTACGTATAGGACTAGGGCCCTACGAGCAGTACTTC. It codes for CASSLRIGLGPYEQYF.

The chain couples TRBV4-2 to TRBJ2-3; 7 bases line up with TRBD1. The V gene end was trimmed by 1 base and the J gene end by 2 bases; junction bases not matched to a gene: 3. The CDR3 length is 15 residues. From germline, CDR1 is LGHNA and CDR2 YNFKEQ. CDR3 bases: TGTGCCAGCAGCCAAGTGGGACAGCCCACAGATACGCAGTATTTT. This translates into CASSQVGQPTDTQYF.

This clone was detected ten times or more. The J gene is TRBJ2-2, the V gene TRBV6-5; 7 bases map to TRBD1. V dropped 3 bases and J dropped 7; count of bases not matched to a gene: 11. CDR1 MNHEY and CDR2 SVGAGI come from the germline V gene. The CDR3 runs 16 residues. In DNA form, the CDR3 reads TGTGCCAGCAGTTATTTAACGACAGGGACGGGCGGGGAGCTGTTTTTT. This sequence encodes CASSYLTTGTGGELFF.

The genes are TRBV19 and TRBJ2-5, with D possibly matching TRBD1 (5 bases). The germline V gene has CDR1 LNHDA and CDR2 SQIVND (reference sequence). This CDR3 is 15 amino acids long. The V end lost 4 bases, the J end lost 3 bases, and 15 bases lay between the germline ends. The DNA for the CDR3 is TGTGCCAGTAGTAACCCCGGACGGACAAAAGAGACCCAGTACTTC. It yields the protein CASSNPGRTKETQYF.

Points on this clone: Other nucleotide sequences in the sample specify the same CDR3. As DNA, the CDR3 is TGCGCCAGCAGCCCTAGGACAGGAAATGGCTACACCTTC. Translated: CASSPRTGNGYTF. The rearrangement joins TRBV5-1 to TRBJ1-2, with 7 bases matching TRBD1. The V and J ends lost 4 bases and 6 bases, in that order; junction bases with no gene match: 6. The CDR3 length is 13 residues. CDR1 is SGHRS, CDR2 YFSETQ, per germline.

The sample holds a few counts of this clone. The V gene is TRBV5-6, the J gene TRBJ1-4; D gene ambiguous. Trimming cost V 1 base and J 3 bases, with 16 bases left between them. The germline CDR1 and CDR2 sequences are SGHDT and YYEEEE. This CDR3 is built from 17 residues. The CDR3 loop reads CASSLNLGEISNEKLFF. The CDR3 nucleotides read TGTGCCAGCAGCTTGAATCTCGGGGAAATATCTAATGAAAAACTGTTTTTT.

This chain uses TRBV19 with TRBJ1-1, with TRBD1 matching over 8 bases. CDR1 is LNHDA, CDR2 SQIVND, per germline (reference sequence). The CDR3 consists of 13 residues. V dropped 8 bases and J dropped 4; count of bases not matched to a gene: 6. CDR3 sequence reads: CASARQGTTEAFF. CDR3 DNA: TGTGCCAGTGCCAGACAGGGGACCACTGAAGCTTTCTTT. Full variable domain (missing parts from reference TRBV19 and TRBJ1-1): DGGITQSPKYLFRKEGQNVTLSCEQNLNHDAMYWYRQDPGQGLRLIYYSQIVNDFQKGDIAEGYSVSREKKESFPLTVTSAQKNPTAFYLCASARQGTTEAFFGQGTRLTVV.

This clone occurred once. The chain is built from TRBV30 and TRBJ1-4; D call uncertain. The V gene's germline CDR1 is GTSNPN and CDR2 SVGIG (reference sequence). V shed 2 bases and J shed 4 bases, with 8 bases lying between them. This CDR3 is built from 13 residues. The CDR3 DNA is TGTGCCTGGAGTCCGGGAGATAATGAAAAACTGTTTTTT. Protein product: CAWSPGDNEKLFF.

The rearrangement links TRBV27 to TRBJ2-7; 11 bases are a match to TRBD1. V lost 3 bases, J lost 4 bases, and 14 bases stayed unmatched. Per germline, CDR1 MNHEY and CDR2 SMNVEV (reference sequence). This CDR3 is built from 18 residues. For the CDR3, the DNA is TGTGCCAGCAGTTTGTTAGGGCCCGGGGGACAGGGGGAATACGAGCAGTACTTC. The encoded protein is CASSLLGPGGQGEYEQYF.

The rearrangement joins TRBV28 to TRBJ1-2, with 12 nucleotides matching TRBD1. Germline trimming cut 8 bases from V and 6 bases from J; bases unmatched to any gene: 16. The CDR3 sequence is 17 residues long. Germline V gene data show CDR1 as MDHEN and CDR2 as SYDVKM. The CDR3, as DNA: TGTGCCAGCTTTCTATTATCCGGGACAGGGGGCTTGGATGGCTACACCTTC. Translated, it gives CASFLLSGTGGLDGYTF.

The chain links TRBV5-4 to TRBJ1-4; D is perhaps TRBD1 (5 bases). The CDR3 loop spans 15 amino acids. Trimming cost V 4 bases and J 0 bases, with 10 bases left between them. Looked up from germline, CDR1 is SGHNT and CDR2 is YYREEE (reference sequence). The CDR3 region has the DNA TGTGCCAGCAGCGTCGACAGTGCAACTAATGAAAAACTGTTTTTT. Amino acids: CASSVDSATNEKLFF.

In its sample, this clone was seen once. The chain couples TRBV7-2 to TRBJ2-1; TRBD2 matches 9 bases. The junction had 0 bases not matched to a gene; V was cut back by 1 base and J by 2 bases. Germline CDR1 is SGHTA and CDR2 is FQGNSA. This CDR3 spans 15 amino acids. The CDR3 reads CASSLGGGAYNEQFF. CDR3 coding DNA: TGTGCCAGCAGCTTAGGCGGGGGGGCCTACAATGAGCAGTTCTTC. Together with reference TRBV7-2 and TRBJ2-1, the CDR3 gives the full variable domain: GAGVSQSPSNKVTEKGKDVELRCDPISGHTALYWYRQSLGQGLEFLIYFQGNSAPDKSGLPSDRFSAERTGGSVSTLTIQRTQQEDSAVYLCASSLGGGAYNEQFFGPGTRLTVL.

The chain employs TRBV27 and TRBJ2-7, with 7 positions matching TRBD2. The CDR3 spans 14 residues. The junction had 9 bases not matched to a gene; V was cut back by 3 bases and J by 7 bases. The V gene's germline CDR1 is MNHEY and CDR2 SMNVEV (reference sequence). The CDR3 coding sequence is TGTGCCAGCAGTTTGGGAGGGGCGCGGGGAGAGCAGTACTTC. As protein: CASSLGGARGEQYF.

The chain recombines TRBV6-5 with TRBJ1-2, with 8 bases lining up with TRBD1. CDR3 size: 13 residues. Trimming at V came to 4 bases and at J to 6 bases, leaving 4 bases not matched to a gene. The germline V gene has CDR1 MNHEY and CDR2 SVGAGI. The CDR3 sequence is CASSWDRSDGYTF. CDR3 sequence (DNA): TGTGCCAGCAGTTGGGACAGGTCGGATGGCTACACCTTC.

The chain employs TRBV9 and TRBJ2-2; 9 nucleotides agree with TRBD1. The CDR3 is 14 residues long. The germline gives CDR1 SGDLS, CDR2 YYNGEE. V shed 3 bases, J shed 7 bases, and the junction held 4 bases outside the gene matches. CDR3 in amino acids: CASSAGQGVGELFF. DNA for the CDR3: TGTGCCAGCAGCGCGGGACAGGGAGTCGGGGAGCTGTTTTTT.

V usage is TRBV18 and J usage is TRBJ2-3; TRBD2 matches 11 bases. The CDR3 is made up of 16 amino acids. Per the germline V gene, CDR1 is KGHSH and CDR2 is LQKENI. V was clipped by 3 bases and J by 0 bases; unmatched bases: 2. The CDR3 loop reads CASSPVAGGSTDTQYF. CDR3 DNA: TGTGCCAGCTCACCCGTAGCGGGGGGGAGCACAGATACGCAGTATTTT.

V gene TRBV29-1 combines with J gene TRBJ2-3; 7 bases map to TRBD2. Germline V gives CDR1 SQVTM, CDR2 ANQGSEA. The CDR3 contains 13 residues. V shed 7 bases, J shed 11 bases, and the junction held 15 bases outside the gene matches. CDR3 bases: TGCAGCGCAAGGGACTTTGCCCCGGGAGGGCAGTATTTT. Its translation is CSARDFAPGGQYF.